This entry lists 3 T cell receptor beta chains sequenced from one sample in a study of cytomegalovirus exposure and HLA in healthy donors. PCR used 60 Vbeta primers and 13 Jbeta primers. Data came from immunoSEQ multiplex PCR; TCRdb stores just in-frame clones and leaves some out. This sample has roughly 200,000 clones, with around 82% found just once. Sequenced material: PBMCs. The source of these receptors is a middle-aged man in good health and CMV-seronegative.

This chain uses TRBV29-1 with TRBJ2-7, with D possibly TRBD2 on 8 matching bases. Trimming left V 7 bases short and J 4 bases short, with 20 bases between. Germline values: CDR1 SQVTM, CDR2 ANQGSEA. CDR3 length: 14 amino acids. CDR3 nucleotide sequence: TGCAGCGCATCACGGGGGGGGACAGCTTACGAGCAGTACTTC. Protein sequence: CSASRGGTAYEQYF.

This clone was seen only once. The rearrangement joins TRBV7-2 to TRBJ2-2; D may be TRBD1 (5 bases). CDR1 is SGHTA and CDR2 is FQGNSA in the germline V gene. The CDR3 is 15 residues long. Trimming took off 1 base at V and 3 bases at J, with 9 bases between the two ends. The CDR3, as DNA: TGTGCCAGCAGCTTAGGTGGCAGGGACACCGGGGAGCTGTTTTTT. This codes for CASSLGGRDTGELFF.

A few counts support this clone. CDR3 sequence reads: CASSLGLAGEVEQFF. In DNA form, the CDR3 reads TGTGCCAGCAGCTTGGGACTAGCGGGAGAGGTTGAGCAGTTCTTC. The genes are TRBV7-2 and TRBJ2-1; 14 bases agree with TRBD2. Per the germline V gene, CDR1 is SGHTA and CDR2 is FQGNSA. Losses at the gene ends were 3 bases for V and 9 bases for J; bases not matched to a gene: 4. This CDR3 is 15 amino acids long. Full variable domain (missing parts from reference TRBV7-2 and TRBJ2-1): GAGVSQSPSNKVTEKGKDVELRCDPISGHTALYWYRQSLGQGLEFLIYFQGNSAPDKSGLPSDRFSAERTGGSVSTLTIQRTQQEDSAVYLCASSLGLAGEVEQFFGPGTRLTVL.